The rows below give T cell receptor beta chains drawn from one sample of a study of shared clonotypes between healthy human individuals. The data were produced by immunoSEQ multiplex PCR, yet TCRdb's version contains in-frame clones alone and is incomplete. Of a few million clones listed, 93% are singletons. Sequencing used naive CD4+ T cells from PBMCs. These receptors all come from a man younger than 30 in good health. Some clones in this sample may be carry-over from other donors' samples. Each CDR3 is given with its conserved first and last residue. The order of the fields is clone size, J gene, D gene, V gene, CDR3 DNA, CDR3 protein. D genes are given only for firm matches. Size is omitted from some rows. Given values are once, few, many or a class for expanded clones.

clone size: NA; J gene: TRBJ2-2; D gene: NA; V gene: TRBV5-6; CDR3 DNA: TGTGCCAGCAGCCGACTCGCGCCGAACACCGGGGAGCTGTTTTTT; CDR3 protein: CASSRLAPNTGELFF
clone size: NA; J gene: TRBJ1-3; D gene: TRBD1; V gene: TRBV4-1; CDR3 DNA: TGCGCCAGCAGCTGGGACAGAAATCCTGGAAACACCATATATTTT; CDR3 protein: CASSWDRNPGNTIYF
clone size: NA; J gene: TRBJ1-1; D gene: NA; V gene: TRBV4-2; CDR3 DNA: TGTGCCAGCAGCCATGCGGGGACAAACATGAACACTGAAGCTTTCTTT; CDR3 protein: CASSHAGTNMNTEAFF
clone size: once; J gene: TRBJ2-5; D gene: TRBD2; V gene: TRBV6-1; CDR3 DNA: TGTGCCAGCAGTGAAGCTGTGCTAGCGGGAGATGGTGAGACCCAGTACTTC; CDR3 protein: CASSEAVLAGDGETQYF
clone size: NA; J gene: TRBJ1-4; D gene: NA; V gene: TRBV30; CDR3 DNA: TGTGCCTGGAGTCCCGGGTATTACGATAATGAAAAACTGTTTTTT; CDR3 protein: CAWSPGYYDNEKLFF
clone size: once; J gene: TRBJ2-3; D gene: TRBD1; V gene: TRBV7-9; CDR3 DNA: TGTGCCAGCAGCTCCTTTAGGGGACAGGGGCTGAGCACAGATACGCAGTATTTT; CDR3 protein: CASSSFRGQGLSTDTQYF
clone size: NA; J gene: TRBJ2-1; D gene: TRBD2; V gene: TRBV10-3; CDR3 DNA: TGTGCCATCAGGAGCGGGAGTTATGAGCAGTTCTTC; CDR3 protein: CAIRSGSYEQFF
clone size: NA; J gene: TRBJ1-1; D gene: TRBD1; V gene: TRBV5-1; CDR3 DNA: TGCGCCAGCATGGGACAGGGACAAACTGAAGCTTTCTTT; CDR3 protein: CASMGQGQTEAFF
clone size: NA; J gene: TRBJ1-2; D gene: NA; V gene: TRBV28; CDR3 DNA: TGTGCCAGCAGTTTACGAGGGGGGGCCCCTAACTATGGCTACACCTTC; CDR3 protein: CASSLRGGAPNYGYTF
clone size: NA; J gene: TRBJ2-3; D gene: NA; V gene: TRBV10-3; CDR3 DNA: TGTGCCATCAGTGGGGCCCCAGATACGCAGTATTTT; CDR3 protein: CAISGAPDTQYF
clone size: once; J gene: TRBJ1-1; D gene: NA; V gene: TRBV29-1; CDR3 DNA: TGCAGCGTGCGCGGGGGGCCCACTGAAGCTTTCTTT; CDR3 protein: CSVRGGPTEAFF
clone size: NA; J gene: TRBJ1-2; D gene: NA; V gene: TRBV18; CDR3 DNA: TGTGCCAGCTCACCACCGTCGGAGAACTATGGCTACACCTTC; CDR3 protein: CASSPPSENYGYTF
clone size: NA; J gene: TRBJ1-1; D gene: TRBD1; V gene: TRBV6-5; CDR3 DNA: TGTGCCAGCAGTTACTCGATTTCAGGGGGCGGAAAAGCTTTCTTT; CDR3 protein: CASSYSISGGGKAFF
clone size: NA; J gene: TRBJ2-5; D gene: NA; V gene: TRBV4-2; CDR3 DNA: TGTGCCAGCAGCCGGGAACCGCAGGGGCGCGAGACCCAGTACTTC; CDR3 protein: CASSREPQGRETQYF
clone size: NA; J gene: TRBJ2-6; D gene: NA; V gene: TRBV27; CDR3 DNA: TGTGCCAGCAGCCCGGGACAAGTATTCTCTGGGGCCAACGTCCTGACTTTC; CDR3 protein: CASSPGQVFSGANVLTF
clone size: NA; J gene: TRBJ1-2; D gene: NA; V gene: TRBV4-1; CDR3 DNA: TGCGCCAGCAGCCAAGAGGGAGGGGTCGGCTATGGCTACACCTTC; CDR3 protein: CASSQEGGVGYGYTF
clone size: NA; J gene: TRBJ2-7; D gene: NA; V gene: TRBV5-1; CDR3 DNA: TGCGCCAGCAGCAATGGACTCATCCGAAGCGAGCAGTACTTC; CDR3 protein: CASSNGLIRSEQYF
clone size: NA; J gene: TRBJ2-1; D gene: NA; V gene: TRBV13; CDR3 DNA: TGTGCCAGCAGCTCCCGAGCGGCCAATGAGCAGTTCTTC; CDR3 protein: CASSSRAANEQFF
clone size: NA; J gene: TRBJ1-1; D gene: NA; V gene: TRBV29-1; CDR3 DNA: TGCAGCGTTGATTGGGGGCGCGGGGACACTGAAGCTTTCTTT; CDR3 protein: CSVDWGRGDTEAFF
clone size: NA; J gene: TRBJ2-3; D gene: NA; V gene: TRBV5-1; CDR3 DNA: TGCGCCAGCAGCTTGGTCCACACATACACAGATACGCAGTATTTT; CDR3 protein: CASSLVHTYTDTQYF
clone size: NA; J gene: TRBJ2-5; D gene: NA; V gene: TRBV4-2; CDR3 DNA: TGTGCCAGCAGCCAGGGGTCGGGGCTCCGAGAGACCCAGTACTTC; CDR3 protein: CASSQGSGLRETQYF
clone size: NA; J gene: TRBJ1-1; D gene: NA; V gene: TRBV27; CDR3 DNA: TGTGCCAGCACCACAGCACAGGGTAACACTGAAGCTTTCTTT; CDR3 protein: CASTTAQGNTEAFF
clone size: NA; J gene: TRBJ1-1; D gene: NA; V gene: TRBV2; CDR3 DNA: TGTGCCAGCAGTGGGGGACCCGAAGGGCAAGCTTTCTTT; CDR3 protein: CASSGGPEGQAFF
clone size: NA; J gene: TRBJ2-7; D gene: TRBD1; V gene: TRBV7-2; CDR3 DNA: TGTGCCAGCAGCCCACGACAGGGGGCCTACGAGCAGTACTTC; CDR3 protein: CASSPRQGAYEQYF
clone size: NA; J gene: TRBJ2-5; D gene: NA; V gene: TRBV5-4; CDR3 DNA: TGTGCCAGCAGCTTGTCACAGGGTAAAGAGACCCAGTACTTC; CDR3 protein: CASSLSQGKETQYF
clone size: NA; J gene: TRBJ1-5; D gene: NA; V gene: TRBV7-2; CDR3 DNA: TGTGCCAGCAGCTGGGCCCACCACCCCAATCAGCCCCAGCATTTT; CDR3 protein: CASSWAHHPNQPQHF